This T cell receptor beta chain is from a study of cytomegalovirus exposure and HLA in healthy donors. Primers included in the PCR were 60 Vbeta and 13 Jbeta primers. Sequencing used immunoSEQ multiplex PCR; TCRdb keeps in-frame clones, though not all of them. The repertoire holds 130,000 or so clones, with 74% as singletons. General observations from the study: The HLA-A and HLA-B alleles of most subjects were reportedly predicted accurately from TCR beta sequences. The authors judged a highly shared variant cluster likely a sequencing artifact. Most CMV-associated TCR beta chains appeared HLA-restricted in a later analysis.

As concerns this clone: As yet, its antigen is unknown.

Sequencing used PBMCs. The TCR comes from a man between 40 and 49 years old in good health and CMV-seropositive.

The CDR3, as DNA: TGTGCCAGCAGGGGGGCTGGTAATTCACCCCTCCACTTT. It yields the protein CASRGAGNSPLHF. The chain links TRBV25-1 to TRBJ1-6, with D possibly matching TRBD1 (6 bases). Germline CDR1 MGHDK, CDR2 SYGVNS. There are 13 residues in the CDR3. The V end lost 6 bases, the J end lost 6 bases, and 9 bases lay between the germline ends.